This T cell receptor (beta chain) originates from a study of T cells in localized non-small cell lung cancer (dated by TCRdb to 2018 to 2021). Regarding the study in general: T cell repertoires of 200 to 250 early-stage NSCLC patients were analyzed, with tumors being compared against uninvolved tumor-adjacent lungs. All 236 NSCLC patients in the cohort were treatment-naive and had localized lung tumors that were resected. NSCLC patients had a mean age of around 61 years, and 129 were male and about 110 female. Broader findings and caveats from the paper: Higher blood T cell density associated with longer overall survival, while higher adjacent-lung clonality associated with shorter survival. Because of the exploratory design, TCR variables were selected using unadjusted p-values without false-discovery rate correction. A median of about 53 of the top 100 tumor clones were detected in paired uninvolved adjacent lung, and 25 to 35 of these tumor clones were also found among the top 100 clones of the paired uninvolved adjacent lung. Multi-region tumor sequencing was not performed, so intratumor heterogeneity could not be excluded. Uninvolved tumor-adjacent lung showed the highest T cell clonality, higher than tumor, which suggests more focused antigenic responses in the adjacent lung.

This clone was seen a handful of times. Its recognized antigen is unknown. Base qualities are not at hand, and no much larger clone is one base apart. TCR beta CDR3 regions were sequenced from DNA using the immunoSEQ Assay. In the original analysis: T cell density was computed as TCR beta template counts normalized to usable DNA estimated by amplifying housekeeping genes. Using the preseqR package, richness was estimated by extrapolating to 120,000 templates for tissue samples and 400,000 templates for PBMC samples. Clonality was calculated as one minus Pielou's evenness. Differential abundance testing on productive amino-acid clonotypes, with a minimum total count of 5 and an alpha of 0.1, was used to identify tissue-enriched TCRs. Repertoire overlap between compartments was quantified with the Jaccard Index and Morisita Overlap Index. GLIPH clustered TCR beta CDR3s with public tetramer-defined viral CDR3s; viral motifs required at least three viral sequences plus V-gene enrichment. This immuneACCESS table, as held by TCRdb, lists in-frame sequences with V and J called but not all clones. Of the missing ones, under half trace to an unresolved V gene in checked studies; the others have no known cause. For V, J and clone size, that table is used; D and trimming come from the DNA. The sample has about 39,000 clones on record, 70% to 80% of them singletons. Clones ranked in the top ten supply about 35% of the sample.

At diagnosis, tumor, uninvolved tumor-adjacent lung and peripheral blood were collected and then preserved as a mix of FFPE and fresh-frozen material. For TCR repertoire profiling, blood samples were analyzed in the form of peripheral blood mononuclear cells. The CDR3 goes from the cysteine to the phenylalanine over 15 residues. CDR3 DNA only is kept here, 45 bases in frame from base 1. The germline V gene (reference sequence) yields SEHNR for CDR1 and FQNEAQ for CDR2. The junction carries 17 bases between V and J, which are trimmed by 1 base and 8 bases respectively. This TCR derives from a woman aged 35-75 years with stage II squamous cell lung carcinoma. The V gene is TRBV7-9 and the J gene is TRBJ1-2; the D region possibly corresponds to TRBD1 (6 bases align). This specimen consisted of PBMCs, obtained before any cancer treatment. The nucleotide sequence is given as TGTGCCAGCAGCTTAGTGGGGGCAGGGACGCTCGGCTACACCTTC. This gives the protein CASSLVGAGTLGYTF.